The sequence of this T cell receptor (beta chain) was determined in a study of blood T cells in healthy people across ages. Study-wide results and limits: TCR beta diversity per million T cells fell roughly linearly with age.

Primed by a sample-barcoded 5' primer and a J-beta primer mix, a second PCR proceeded for about 7 to 12 cycles. At least 2.5 million CDR3-containing paired-end reads were obtained per sample. In TCRdb, the 5' RACE reads were re-called with MiXCR into one record per CDR3 protein. The sample includes some 1.5 million distinct CDR3 sequences, around 40% seen only once; the top ten take around 4%. This clonotype was detected a few times. What it recognizes is unknown. Each sample gave at least 6.5 million isolated PBMCs. Each sample provided at least 6 micrograms of extracted total RNA. Germline V gene sequence: CDR1 SQVTM, CDR2 ANQGSEA. This CDR3 comprises 15 residues. J lost 0 bases, V lost 3 bases, and 4 bases had no gene match.

The chain employs TRBV29-1 and TRBJ2-1; TRBD2 matches at 8 bases. This receptor was taken from a woman aged 18-29 years in good health. The source material was blood. CDR3 sequence reads: CSVDGGGSSYNEQFF. CDR3 bases: TGCAGCGTTGACGGGGGGGGGAGCTCCTACAATGAGCAGTTCTTC.